This TCR beta chain came from a study of vaccination effects on CD4 cells after COVID-19. Sequenced by immunoSEQ multiplex PCR; TCRdb stores in-frame clones only, minus some. The profile covers just over 30,000 clones, with 55% to 75% appearing a single time and 25% to 30% taken by the ten largest. In the ViraFEST assay, antigen-specific CD4+ clonotypes were identified by expansion after peptide-pool stimulation. Investigators separated out CD4+ T cells once around nine days of culture had passed. Peptides at roughly 9.2 ug/ml and IL-2 at about 10 IU/ml were added to two million PBMC per well. In regard to this clone: The antigen remains unidentified.

This receptor was obtained from a human donor who received a COVID-19 vaccine. The source material was CD4+ T cells from PBMCs cultured with HCoV-229E spike peptides, sampled before COVID-19 vaccination.

The CDR3 is CASSRDRGGGYTF. DNA for the CDR3: TGTGCCAGCTCCCGGGACAGGGGAGGAGGCTACACCTTC. The V call is TRBV18, the J call TRBJ1-2; 10 nucleotides match TRBD1. Germline V gene lookup returns CDR1 KGHSH and CDR2 LQKENI. The CDR3 is 13 amino acids. The ends lost 6 bases at V and 8 bases at J; junction bases unmatched: 6. Based on the CDR3 plus reference TRBV18 and TRBJ1-2, the full variable domain is NAGVMQNPRHLVRRRGQEARLRCSPMKGHSHVYWYRQLPEEGLKFMVYLQKENIIDESGMPKERFSAEFPKEGPSILRIQQVVRGDSAAYFCASSRDRGGGYTFGSGTRLTVV.